A single sample gave rise to the 13 T cell receptor beta chains below, sequenced in a study of T cell responses to AZD1222 COVID-19 vaccine. Clones were read by immunoSEQ multiplex PCR, and TCRdb kept only the in-frame ones, dropping some. The data show 90,000 to 150,000 clones, over 75% seen once. This specimen was peripheral blood, taken on day 0 of AZD1222 vaccination. These receptors all come from an adult in good health.

V gene TRBV7-8 combines with J gene TRBJ2-7, with D possibly matching TRBD2 (5 bases). The V gene lost 4 bases and the J gene lost 0 bases, with 16 bases spanning the gap. This CDR3 has 16 residues. Germline loops: CDR1 SGHVS, CDR2 FQNEAQ. The CDR3 loop reads CASSSHLETSSYEQYF. CDR3 coding DNA: TGTGCCAGCAGCTCCCACTTAGAAACTAGCTCCTACGAGCAGTACTTC.

J is TRBJ1-2 and V is TRBV5-6; no reliable D call. There are 12 residues in the CDR3. Trimming removed 6 bases from V and 3 bases from J, with 9 bases in between. The germline gives CDR1 SGHDT, CDR2 YYEEEE. The CDR3 DNA follows: TGTGCCAGCACCTTTATCGACTATGGCTACACCTTC. Protein product: CASTFIDYGYTF. Full variable domain (rest looked up from reference TRBV5-6 and TRBJ1-2): DAGVTQSPTHLIKTRGQQVTLRCSPKSGHDTVSWYQQALGQGPQFIFQYYEEEERQRGNFPDRFSGHQFPNYSSELNVNALLLGDSALYLCASTFIDYGYTFGSGTRLTVV.

This sequence joins TRBV6-5 and TRBJ2-5; D unclear. This CDR3 contains 11 residues. CDR1 and CDR2 (germline): MNHEY, SVGAGI. With 10 bases removed from V and 7 bases from J, the gap between germline ends came to 13 bases. The chain's CDR3 is CATRLEVTQYF. CDR3 DNA: TGTGCCACCCGGTTAGAGGTGACCCAGTACTTC.

This chain uses TRBV19 with TRBJ2-7; D call uncertain. Between the trimmed V and J ends, which lost 3 bases and 2 bases, there was a span of 8 bases. The CDR3 length is 13 residues. Germline loops: CDR1 LNHDA, CDR2 SQIVND (reference sequence). This chain's CDR3 is CASSINGAYEQYF. The CDR3 DNA follows: TGTGCCAGTAGTATTAATGGGGCCTACGAGCAGTACTTC.

This sequence joins TRBV6-2 or TRBV6-3 and TRBJ1-5; D may be TRBD1 (5 bases). Germline V gene data show CDR1 as MNHEY and CDR2 as SVGEGT. With 6 bases removed from V and 3 bases from J, the gap between germline ends came to 12 bases. There are 14 residues in the CDR3. The CDR3 sequence is CASSPTAFNQPQHF. In DNA, the CDR3 is TGTGCCAGCAGCCCGACAGCTTTCAATCAGCCCCAGCATTTT.

The chain is built from TRBV21-1 and TRBJ1-2; TRBD1, the table's D call, was not compared with the DNA. TRBV21-1 is marked as a pseudogene. The CDR3 is 14 residues long. The CDR3 protein is CASSKAQAYYGYTF. CDR3 DNA: TGTGCCAGCAGCAAAGCGCAGGCGTACTATGGCTACACCTTC.

This rearrangement joins TRBV18 to TRBJ1-1, with 12 bases aligning to TRBD1. V shed 6 bases, J shed 3 bases, and the junction held 5 bases outside the gene matches. Looked up from germline, CDR1 is KGHSH and CDR2 is LQKENI. CDR3 length equals 15 residues. CDR3 DNA sequence: TGTGCCAGCTCCCGGGACAGGGGGCTTGACACTGAAGCTTTCTTT. Its translation is CASSRDRGLDTEAFF.

This chain connects TRBV19 to TRBJ2-1; tentatively, D is TRBD2 (6 bases). Trimming took off 1 base at V and 5 bases at J, with 15 bases between the two ends. CDR3 length: 16 amino acids. Looked up from germline, CDR1 is LNHDA and CDR2 is SQIVND (reference sequence). The CDR3 bases are TGTGCCAGTAGTATAGGGGGGACTCCCGGGGACAATGAGCAGTTCTTC. Translation: CASSIGGTPGDNEQFF.

This chain connects TRBV19 to TRBJ2-7, with D possibly called TRBD1 or TRBD2 (6 bases each). Between the trimmed V and J ends, which lost 3 bases and 3 bases, there was a span of 15 bases. CDR1 and CDR2 (germline): LNHDA, SQIVND (reference sequence). There are 15 residues in the CDR3. This chain's CDR3 is CASSIRGVNSYEQYF. The CDR3 nucleotides are TGTGCCAGTAGTATTAGGGGGGTAAACAGCTACGAGCAGTACTTC.

This rearrangement joins TRBV7-2 to TRBJ2-5, with 15 positions matching TRBD2. J lost 4 bases, V lost 5 bases, and 11 bases had no gene match. The CDR3 runs to 18 residues. Germline CDR1 reads SGHTA; CDR2 reads FQGNSA. The CDR3 sequence is CASSTAGTSGGRGETQYF. The CDR3 DNA is TGTGCCAGCAGCACGGCCGGGACTAGCGGGGGGAGAGGAGAGACCCAGTACTTC.

The rearrangement joins TRBV5-5 to TRBJ2-1; D is undetermined. Germline CDR1 reads SGHKS; CDR2 reads YYEKEE (reference sequence). Trimming cost V 0 bases and J 10 bases, with 14 bases left between them. The CDR3 sequence is 14 residues long. CDR3 sequence: CASSLASSDGEQFF. In nucleotides, the CDR3 is TGTGCCAGCAGCTTGGCATCCAGCGACGGGGAGCAGTTCTTC.

J is TRBJ2-7 and V is TRBV7-9, with 12 bases aligning to TRBD2. The CDR3 length is 13 residues. CDR1 and CDR2 from the germline V gene are SEHNR and FQNEAQ (reference sequence). V was clipped by 6 bases and J by 5 bases; unmatched bases: 2. In DNA, the CDR3 is TGTGCCAGCAGTAGACTAGCGGGAGACGAGCAGTACTTC. Encoded protein: CASSRLAGDEQYF.

The chain carries TRBV27 and TRBJ1-2, with TRBD1 as a possible D gene (6 bases). Germline CDR1 is MNHEY and CDR2 is SMNVEV (reference sequence). V gave up 4 bases and J gave up 4 bases, with 10 bases separating them. The CDR3 is 13 residues long. This chain's CDR3 is CASSWTASYGYTF. The CDR3, as DNA: TGTGCCAGCAGTTGGACAGCGAGCTATGGCTACACCTTC.